Only one count was recorded for the clone carrying this T cell receptor beta chain. Per the germline V gene, CDR1 is LNHNV and CDR2 is YYDKDF (reference sequence). This CDR3 contains 16 residues. V dropped 1 base and J dropped 1 base, with 13 bases sitting between them. This entry is derived from a study of blood T cell repertoires in COVID-19. Method: immunoSEQ multiplex PCR; TCRdb's copy keeps in-frame clones and lacks some. Seen here are 95,000 to 150,000 clones, about 90% observed once, and the top ten hold 25% to 30%. This chain links TRBV15 with TRBJ2-5, with D perhaps TRBD2 (5 bases). Sequenced input: peripheral blood. The sequence was collected from a woman in her sixties or seventies with acute or convalescent COVID-19. The CDR3 loop reads CATSRGLPGGQETQYF. The CDR3 nucleotides are TGTGCCACCAGCAGAGGACTCCCAGGAGGCCAAGAGACCCAGTACTTC. The entire variable domain, with the rest obtained from reference TRBV15 and TRBJ2-5, is as follows: DAMVIQNPRYQVTQFGKPVTLSCSQTLNHNVMYWYQQKSSQAPKLLFHYYDKDFNNEADTPDNFQSRRPNTSFCFLDIRSPGLGDTAMYLCATSRGLPGGQETQYFGPGTRLLVL.